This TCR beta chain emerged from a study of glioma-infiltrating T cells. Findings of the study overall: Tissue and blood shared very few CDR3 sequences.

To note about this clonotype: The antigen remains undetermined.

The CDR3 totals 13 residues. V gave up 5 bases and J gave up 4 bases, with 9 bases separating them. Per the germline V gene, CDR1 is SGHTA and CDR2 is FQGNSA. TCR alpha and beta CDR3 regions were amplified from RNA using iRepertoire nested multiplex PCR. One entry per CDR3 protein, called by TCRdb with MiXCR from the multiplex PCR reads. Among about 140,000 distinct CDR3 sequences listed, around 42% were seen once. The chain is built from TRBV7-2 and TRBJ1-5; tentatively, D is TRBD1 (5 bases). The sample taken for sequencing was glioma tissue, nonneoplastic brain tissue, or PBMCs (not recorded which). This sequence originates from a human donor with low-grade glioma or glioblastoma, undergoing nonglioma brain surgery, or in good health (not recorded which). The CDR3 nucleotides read TGTGCCAGCAGCGAGCAGGGTAATCAGCCCCAGCATTTT. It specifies CASSEQGNQPQHF.